This TCR beta chain was recovered during a study of control samples from healthy donors and cancer patients. Profiled with immunoSEQ multiplex PCR; TCRdb holds only in-frame clones, not every one. Of about 120,000 clones in the sample, around 91% were seen once. This CDR3 has 13 amino acids. The germline V gene has CDR1 SNHLY and CDR2 FYNNEI. V trimming: 8 bases; J trimming: 2 bases; junction bases outside the gene matches: 3. Sequenced: PBMCs. The receptor's source is a woman in her 50s with colorectal cancer. This chain uses TRBV2 with TRBJ2-7, with TRBD1 matching 10 bases. DNA of the CDR3: TGTGCCAGCGGGGACAGGGGTCCCTACGAGCAGTACTTC. It encodes CASGDRGPYEQYF.